This entry is about one T cell receptor beta chain. The antigen is unknown. This specimen comes from a study of cytomegalovirus exposure and HLA in healthy donors. Study-wide results and caveats: Later analysis associated a missense DCLRE1C variant with TCR beta V- and J-gene trimming. In an earlier analysis, productive rearrangement rates for most beta V segments clustered near 87% or 30%.

The CDR3 has 16 residues. CDR1 LNHDA and CDR2 SQIVND come from the germline V gene (reference sequence). V dropped 3 bases and J dropped 4 bases, with 17 bases sitting between them. PCR used 60 Vbeta primers and 13 Jbeta primers. The repertoire was sequenced with immunoSEQ multiplex PCR; TCRdb's copy has only in-frame clones and lacks some. The table has under 200,000 clones, less than 85% seen once. The sequenced sample was PBMCs. The chain combines TRBV19 with TRBJ2-3; D may be TRBD2 (6 bases). The clonotype was recovered from a man in his forties or fifties in good health and CMV-seronegative. The chain's CDR3 is CASSILASADPDTQYF. In DNA form, the CDR3 reads TGTGCCAGTAGTATTCTTGCTAGCGCCGACCCAGATACGCAGTATTTT.